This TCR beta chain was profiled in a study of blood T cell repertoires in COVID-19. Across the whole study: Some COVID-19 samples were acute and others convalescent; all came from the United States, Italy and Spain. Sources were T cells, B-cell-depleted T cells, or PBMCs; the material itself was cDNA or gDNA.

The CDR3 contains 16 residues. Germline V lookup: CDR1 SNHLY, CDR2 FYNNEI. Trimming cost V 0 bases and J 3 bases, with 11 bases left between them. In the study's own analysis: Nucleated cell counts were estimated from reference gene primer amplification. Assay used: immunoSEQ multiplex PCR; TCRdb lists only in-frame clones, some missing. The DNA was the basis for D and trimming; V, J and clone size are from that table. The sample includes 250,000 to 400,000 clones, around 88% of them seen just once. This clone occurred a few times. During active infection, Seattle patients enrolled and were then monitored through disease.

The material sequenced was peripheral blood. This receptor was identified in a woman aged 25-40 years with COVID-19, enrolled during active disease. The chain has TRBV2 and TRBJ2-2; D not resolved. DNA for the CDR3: TGTGCCAGCAGTGAAGCGCTCTCGCGAGACACCGGGGAGCTGTTTTTT. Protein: CASSEALSRDTGELFF.